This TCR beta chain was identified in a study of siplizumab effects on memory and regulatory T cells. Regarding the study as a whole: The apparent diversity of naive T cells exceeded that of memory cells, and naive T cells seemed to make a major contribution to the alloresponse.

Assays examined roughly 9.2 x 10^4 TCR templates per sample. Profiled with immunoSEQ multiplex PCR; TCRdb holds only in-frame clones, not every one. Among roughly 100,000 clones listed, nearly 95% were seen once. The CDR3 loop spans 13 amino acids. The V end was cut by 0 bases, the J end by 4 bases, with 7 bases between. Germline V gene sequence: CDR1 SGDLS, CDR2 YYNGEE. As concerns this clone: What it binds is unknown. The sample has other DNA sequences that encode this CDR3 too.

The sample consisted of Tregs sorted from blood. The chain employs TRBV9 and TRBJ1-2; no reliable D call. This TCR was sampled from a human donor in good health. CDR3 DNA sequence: TGTGCCAGCAGCGTAGGTCGAAGCTATGGCTACACCTTC. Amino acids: CASSVGRSYGYTF. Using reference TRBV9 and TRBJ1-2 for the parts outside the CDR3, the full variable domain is DSGVTQTPKHLITATGQRVTLRCSPRSGDLSVYWYQQSLDQGLQFLIQYYNGEERAKGNILERFSAQQFPDLHSELNLSSLELGDSALYFCASSVGRSYGYTFGSGTRLTVV.